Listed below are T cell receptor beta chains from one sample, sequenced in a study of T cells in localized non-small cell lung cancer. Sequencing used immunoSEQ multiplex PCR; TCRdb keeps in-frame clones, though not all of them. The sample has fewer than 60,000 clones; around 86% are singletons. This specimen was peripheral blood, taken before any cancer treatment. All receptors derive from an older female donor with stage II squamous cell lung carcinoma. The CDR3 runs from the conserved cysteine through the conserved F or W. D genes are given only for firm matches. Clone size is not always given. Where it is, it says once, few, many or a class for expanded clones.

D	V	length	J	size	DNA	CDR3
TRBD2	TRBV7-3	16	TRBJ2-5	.	TGTGCCAGCAGCTTAAAGGCGACTAGCGGGGTCGTAACCCAGTACTTC	CASSLKATSGVVTQYF
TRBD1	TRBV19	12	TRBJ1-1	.	TGTGCCAGTAGTATAACAGGGGCGGCAGCTTTCTTT	CASSITGAAAFF
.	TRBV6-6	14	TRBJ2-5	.	TGTGCCAGCAGTTACTCGTCGATCGGGGAGACCCAGTACTTC	CASSYSSIGETQYF
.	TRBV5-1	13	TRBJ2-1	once	TGCGCCAGCAGCTTGAATCGGGGAAGTGAGCAGTTCTTC	CASSLNRGSEQFF
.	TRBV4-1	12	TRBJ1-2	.	TGCGCCAGCAGCCAAGATACCTATGGCTACACCTTC	CASSQDTYGYTF
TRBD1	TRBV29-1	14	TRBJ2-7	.	TGCAGCGTTGAAGAGCCCCGGACAGGGAGGGAGCAGTACTTC	CSVEEPRTGREQYF
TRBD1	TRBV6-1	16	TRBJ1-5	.	TGTGCCAGCAGTGGTGGACAGGGAGGGGTAAATCAGCCCCAGCATTTT	CASSGGQGGVNQPQHF
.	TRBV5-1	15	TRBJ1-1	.	TGCGCCAGCAGCTTGGCCGGTACCGTGAACACTGAAGCTTTCTTT	CASSLAGTVNTEAFF
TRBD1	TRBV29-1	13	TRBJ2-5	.	TGCAGCGTCGAGACAGGGGTAGGGGAGACCCAGTACTTC	CSVETGVGETQYF
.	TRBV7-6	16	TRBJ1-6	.	TGTGCCAGCAGCTTAGCTGCGCAAGGGGCCAATTCACCCCTCCACTTT	CASSLAAQGANSPLHF
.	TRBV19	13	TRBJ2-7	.	TGTGCCAGTAGTATAGATTTGAGAGGATCAAGGTACTTC	CASSIDLRGSRYF
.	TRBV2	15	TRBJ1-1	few	TGTGCCAGCAGCTATACCGGGACGCTGAACACTGAAGCTTTCTTT	CASSYTGTLNTEAFF
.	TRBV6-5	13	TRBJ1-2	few	TGTGCCAGCAGTAGAGGGGCTAACTATGGCTACACCTTC	CASSRGANYGYTF